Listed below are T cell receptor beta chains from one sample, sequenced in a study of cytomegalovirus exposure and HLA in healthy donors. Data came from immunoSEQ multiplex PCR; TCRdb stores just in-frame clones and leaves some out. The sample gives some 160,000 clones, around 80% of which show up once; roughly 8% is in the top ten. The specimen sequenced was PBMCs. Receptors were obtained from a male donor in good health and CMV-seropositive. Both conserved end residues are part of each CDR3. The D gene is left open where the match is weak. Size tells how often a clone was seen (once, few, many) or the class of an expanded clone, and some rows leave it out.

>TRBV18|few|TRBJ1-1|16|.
CASSQTGLGWNTEAFF
TGTGCCAGCTCACAAACAGGGTTAGGGTGGAACACTGAAGCTTTCTTT
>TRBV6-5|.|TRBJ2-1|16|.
CASRYTGGQSYNEQFF
TGTGCCAGCAGGTACACCGGCGGACAGAGCTACAATGAGCAGTTCTTC
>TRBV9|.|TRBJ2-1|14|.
CASSGHLADNEQFF
TGTGCCAGCAGCGGCCACCTAGCAGACAATGAGCAGTTCTTC
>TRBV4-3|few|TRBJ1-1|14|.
CASSQLREDTEAFF
TGCGCCAGCAGCCAATTGAGGGAGGACACTGAAGCTTTCTTT
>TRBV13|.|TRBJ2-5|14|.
CASSPAGPRETQYF
TGTGCCAGCAGCCCCGCGGGACCACGGGAGACCCAGTACTTC
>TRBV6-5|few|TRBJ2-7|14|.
CASSYSAGTYEQYF
TGTGCCAGCAGTTACTCGGCAGGAACCTACGAGCAGTACTTC
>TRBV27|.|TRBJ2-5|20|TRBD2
CASSSRTPLAGVKSKETQYF
TGTGCCAGCAGTTCCCGGACACCTCTAGCGGGAGTGAAGTCTAAAGAGACCCAGTACTTC
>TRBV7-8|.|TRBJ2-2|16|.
CASSLGPGEYTGELFF
TGTGCCAGCAGCTTAGGGCCAGGGGAATACACCGGGGAGCTGTTTTTT
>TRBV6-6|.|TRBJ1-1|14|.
CASSYSSANTEAFF
TGTGCCAGCAGTTACTCAAGCGCGAACACTGAAGCTTTCTTT
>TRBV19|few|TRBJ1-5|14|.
CASSLRMSNQPQHF
TGTGCCAGTAGTCTGAGAATGAGCAATCAGCCCCAGCATTTT
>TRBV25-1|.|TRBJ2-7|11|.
CASSASYEQYF
TGTGCCAGCAGTGCTTCCTACGAGCAGTACTTC
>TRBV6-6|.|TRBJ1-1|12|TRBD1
CASRPTGGDAFF
TGTGCCAGCAGACCAACAGGGGGGGATGCTTTCTTT
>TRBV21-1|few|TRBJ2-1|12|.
CASSRGQNEQFF
TGTGCCAGCAGCAGGGGGCAGAATGAGCAGTTCTTC
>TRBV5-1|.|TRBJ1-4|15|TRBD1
CASSAPGTGVEKLFF
TGCGCCAGCAGCGCGCCCGGCACAGGGGTGGAAAAACTGTTTTTT
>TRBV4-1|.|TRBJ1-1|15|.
CASSPPAQGNTEAFF
TGCGCCAGCAGCCCGCCGGCACAGGGAAATACTGAAGCTTTCTTT
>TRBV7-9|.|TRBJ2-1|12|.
CASSSSDTEQFF
TGTGCCAGCAGCTCATCTGACACTGAGCAGTTCTTC
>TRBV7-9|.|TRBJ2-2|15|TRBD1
CASSSRTGVTGELFF
TGTGCCAGCAGCTCGAGGACAGGGGTAACCGGGGAGCTGTTTTTT
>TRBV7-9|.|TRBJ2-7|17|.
CASSVLGLLGDSYEQYF
TGTGCCAGCAGCGTCCTCGGGCTCCTAGGGGATTCCTACGAGCAGTACTTC
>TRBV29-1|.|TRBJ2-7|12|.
CSVRDSTYEQYF
TGCAGCGTTAGGGACTCGACATACGAGCAGTACTTC
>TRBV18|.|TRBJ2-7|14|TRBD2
CASSPLAGGDEQYF
TGTGCCAGCTCACCTCTAGCGGGAGGTGACGAGCAGTACTTC
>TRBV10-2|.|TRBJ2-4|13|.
CASKDYGENIQYF
TGCGCCAGCAAGGACTACGGCGAAAACATTCAGTACTTC
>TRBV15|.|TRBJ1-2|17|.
CATSRGHRDSENYGYTF
TGTGCCACCAGCAGAGGGCATCGTGACTCCGAGAACTATGGCTACACCTTC
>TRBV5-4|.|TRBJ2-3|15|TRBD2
CASSLGSGGADTQYF
TGTGCCAGCAGCTTGGGTAGCGGGGGGGCGGATACGCAGTATTTT
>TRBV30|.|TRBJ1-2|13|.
CAWSATGSYGYTF
TGTGCCTGGAGTGCCACAGGATCTTATGGCTACACCTTC
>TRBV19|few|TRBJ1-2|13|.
CASSMRGDYGYTF
TGTGCCAGTAGTATGCGGGGAGACTATGGCTACACCTTC
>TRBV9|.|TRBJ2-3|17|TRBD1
CASSTLRGQGAQGTQYF
TGTGCCAGCAGCACTCTGAGGGGACAGGGGGCGCAGGGTACGCAGTATTTT
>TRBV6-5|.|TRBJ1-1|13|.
CASSGQLNTEAFF
TGTGCCAGCAGTGGACAGTTAAACACTGAAGCTTTCTTT
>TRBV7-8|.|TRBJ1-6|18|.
CASSPRMGGSSYNSPLHF
TGTGCCAGCAGCCCGCGAATGGGGGGAAGCTCCTATAATTCACCCCTCCACTTT
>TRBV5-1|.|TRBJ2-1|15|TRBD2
CASSSTSGRADEQFF
TGCGCCAGCAGCTCCACTAGCGGGAGGGCCGATGAGCAGTTCTTC
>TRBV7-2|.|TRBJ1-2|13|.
CASSLGGGFGYTF
TGTGCCAGCAGCTTAGGGGGGGGGTTTGGCTACACCTTC
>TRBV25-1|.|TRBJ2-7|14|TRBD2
CASRTSGASYEQYF
TGTGCCAGCCGTACTAGCGGGGCCTCCTACGAGCAGTACTTC
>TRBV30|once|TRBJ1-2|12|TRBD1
CACYTGGFGYTF
TGTGCCTGTTACACAGGGGGCTTTGGCTACACCTTC
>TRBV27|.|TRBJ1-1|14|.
CASSLAGARAEAFF
TGTGCCAGCAGTTTAGCGGGGGCACGCGCTGAAGCTTTCTTT